These 23 T cell receptor beta chains originate from one sample sequenced in a study of shared clonotypes between healthy human individuals. Profiling relied on immunoSEQ multiplex PCR, and the TCRdb table lists in-frame clones only, not all of them. This table holds 600,000 to 750,000 clones, 72% found once. The sequenced material came from memory CD4+ T cells sorted from blood. The subset was: CD45RA-negative fraction. These receptors all come from a woman aged 25 to 39 in good health.

This clone was recorded once. The gene calls are TRBV4-2 and TRBJ2-4; D unclear. Between the trimmed V and J ends, which lost 0 bases and 10 bases, there was a span of 16 bases. The CDR3 contains 15 residues. The germline V gene encodes CDR1 LGHNA and CDR2 YNFKEQ. This CDR3 reads CASSQDSLASGIQYF. DNA for the CDR3: TGTGCCAGCAGCCAAGATTCCCTTGCATCAGGTATTCAGTACTTC.

This rearrangement joins TRBV7-9 to TRBJ1-2, with 7 bases lining up with TRBD1. CDR1 SEHNR and CDR2 FQNEAQ come from the germline V gene (reference sequence). With 1 base clipped from V and 4 bases from J, the junction kept 6 bases outside the gene matches. The CDR3 consists of 15 residues. In DNA, the CDR3 is TGTGCCAGCAGCTTAGATGGGGACAGCATCTATGGCTACACCTTC. Translation gives CASSLDGDSIYGYTF.

This chain links TRBV15 with TRBJ2-1, with 9 nucleotides matching TRBD1. This CDR3 comprises 16 residues. Germline V lookup: CDR1 LNHNV, CDR2 YYDKDF (reference sequence). J gave up 8 bases and V 0 bases, and 8 bases lay outside the gene matches. CDR3 region: CATSRDFGTGNDEQFF. DNA for the CDR3: TGTGCCACCAGCAGAGATTTTGGGACAGGGAACGATGAGCAGTTCTTC.

This clone was detected a few times. The CDR3 DNA is TGCGCCAGCAGCCAAGACGTTCCGGGTCGCTATGGCTACACCTTC. As protein: CASSQDVPGRYGYTF. The V call is TRBV4-1, the J call TRBJ1-2; D uncertain. V lost 0 bases and J 4 bases, leaving 12 bases between the germline ends. Germline CDR1 and CDR2: MGHRA and YSYEKL. The CDR3 contains 15 residues.

The V gene is TRBV27, the J gene TRBJ2-1, with D possibly matching TRBD2 (5 bases). V shed 2 bases and J shed 2 bases, with 7 bases lying between them. The length of the CDR3 is 14 residues. Germline lookup yields CDR1 MNHEY and CDR2 SMNVEV (reference sequence). This CDR3 reads CASSLSGTYNEQFF. DNA for the CDR3: TGTGCCAGCAGTTTAAGCGGAACCTACAATGAGCAGTTCTTC.

This clone was picked up a small number of times. This chain uses TRBV20-1 with TRBJ1-1; D gene unclear. Germline assignment: CDR1 DFQATT and CDR2 SNEGSKA (reference sequence). Trimming cost V 3 bases and J 1 base, with 3 bases left between them. CDR3 length: 11 amino acids. The CDR3, as DNA: TGCAGTGCTAGCCAGAACACTGAAGCTTTCTTT. Translating it yields CSASQNTEAFF.

The J gene is TRBJ1-2, the V gene TRBV5-1; 11 bases map to TRBD1. The V gene end was trimmed by 0 bases and the J gene end by 4 bases; junction bases not matched to a gene: 8. This CDR3 contains 17 residues. Germline values: CDR1 SGHRS, CDR2 YFSETQ. In DNA form, the CDR3 reads TGCGCCAGCAGCTTGGTTGGACAGGGGGCAGGAAGCTATGGCTACACCTTC. Translating gives CASSLVGQGAGSYGYTF.

This clone has just a few counts. V is TRBV28 and J is TRBJ1-5; 7 bases are a match to TRBD1. The V gene's germline CDR1 is MDHEN and CDR2 SYDVKM. The length of the CDR3 is 16 residues. V was pared by 4 bases and J by 1 base, with 7 bases of the junction left unmatched. The CDR3 DNA reads as TGTGCCAGCAGTTCCCTCCAGGGGGGGAGCAATCAGCCCCAGCATTTT. It specifies CASSSLQGGSNQPQHF.

The sample holds one count of this clone. The V call is TRBV18, the J call TRBJ2-7; the D gene is possibly TRBD2 (6 bases). The CDR3 is 15 amino acids. V was shortened by 0 bases and J by 4 bases, with 13 bases between the two germline ends. CDR1 and CDR2 from the germline V gene are KGHSH and LQKENI. The CDR3 sequence: CASSPPGREQYEQYF. The CDR3 nucleotides are TGTGCCAGCTCACCACCCGGACGGGAGCAGTACGAGCAGTACTTC.

The CDR3 spells CASSTRLAGEWETQYF. CDR3 sequence (DNA): TGTGCCAGCAGCACAAGACTAGCGGGAGAATGGGAGACCCAGTACTTC. This chain connects TRBV11-2 to TRBJ2-5, with 12 bases lining up with TRBD2. The CDR3 spans 16 residues. V was pared by 5 bases and J by 5 bases, with 9 bases of the junction left unmatched. Germline V gene sequence: CDR1 SGHAT, CDR2 FQNNGV.

The V gene is TRBV7-3, the J gene TRBJ2-3; the match to TRBD2 covers 13 bases. The CDR3 is made up of 15 amino acids. The germline V gene encodes CDR1 SGHTA and CDR2 FQGTGA. V trimming: 3 bases; J trimming: 5 bases; junction bases outside the gene matches: 2. This CDR3 reads CASSFRTSGGDTQYF. CDR3 sequence (DNA): TGTGCCAGCAGCTTTAGGACTAGCGGGGGAGATACGCAGTATTTT.

This chain links TRBV2 with TRBJ2-7, with 8 bases lining up with TRBD1. Trimming took 7 bases from V and 2 from J; bases not matched to a gene: 13. There are 16 residues in the CDR3. Germline V CDR1 and CDR2: SNHLY, FYNNEI. The CDR3 loop reads CASTEDREHWPYEQYF. CDR3 DNA: TGTGCCAGCACGGAGGACAGGGAACATTGGCCCTACGAGCAGTACTTC.

On this clone itself: Other DNA sequences of this sample code for an identical CDR3. V gene TRBV7-6 combines with J gene TRBJ1-1; TRBD1 aligns across 7 bases. The V gene end was trimmed by 5 bases and the J gene end by 3 bases; junction bases not matched to a gene: 3. Germline CDR1 SGHVS, CDR2 FNYEAQ. This CDR3 has 13 amino acids. CDR3 in amino acids: CASSRQGDTEAFF. The DNA for the CDR3 is TGTGCCAGCAGCAGGCAGGGGGACACTGAAGCTTTCTTT.

The sample holds a few counts of this clone. The chain recombines TRBV5-1 with TRBJ2-1; 8 bases are shared with TRBD1. Germline-derived CDR1 and CDR2 are SGHRS and YFSETQ. V dropped 0 bases and J dropped 10; count of bases not matched to a gene: 9. This CDR3 spans 15 amino acids. Here the CDR3 DNA reads TGCGCCAGCAGCTTGGTACAGGGGGATGTTGGCGAGCAGTTCTTC. As protein: CASSLVQGDVGEQFF. The whole variable domain, filled in from reference TRBV5-1 and TRBJ2-1, reads KAGVTQTPRYLIKTRGQQVTLSCSPISGHRSVSWYQQTPGQGLQFLFEYFSETQRNKGNFPGRFSGRQFSNSRSEMNVSTLELGDSALYLCASSLVQGDVGEQFFGPGTRLTVL.

This chain uses TRBV4-2 with TRBJ2-6; D gene uncertain. The CDR3 covers 14 residues. Trimming took off 5 bases at V and 1 base at J, with 6 bases between the two ends. Germline V gene sequence: CDR1 LGHNA, CDR2 YNFKEQ. Written as DNA, the CDR3 is TGTGCCAGCAGCACTATTTCTGGGGCCAACGTCCTGACTTTC. Protein sequence: CASSTISGANVLTF.

There are a few counts of this clone. The V and J genes are TRBV28 and TRBJ2-7; D is perhaps TRBD2 (5 bases). V lost 6 bases to trimming and J lost 0 bases, with 15 bases between them. CDR3 size: 15 residues. The germline gives CDR1 MDHEN, CDR2 SYDVKM. The CDR3 DNA follows: TGTGCCAGCAGCCCCATCGAACGGGACTCCTACGAGCAGTACTTC. Translating it yields CASSPIERDSYEQYF.

Notes on this clone: This sample also contains other DNA sequences that code for the same CDR3. The chain recombines TRBV5-1 with TRBJ2-7; 9 bases agree with TRBD1. Losses at the gene ends were 0 bases for V and 2 bases for J; bases not matched to a gene: 0. The CDR3 covers 14 residues. Germline V CDR1 and CDR2: SGHRS, YFSETQ. The CDR3 loop reads CASSLGDRAYEQYF. The DNA of the CDR3 is TGCGCCAGCAGCTTGGGGGACAGGGCCTACGAGCAGTACTTC.

This clone has just a few counts. The chain employs TRBV19 and TRBJ1-5, with 10 bases fitting TRBD1. The germline gives CDR1 LNHDA, CDR2 SQIVND (reference sequence). The V segment lost 8 bases and the J segment 7 bases; nucleotides outside the gene matches: 5. The CDR3 loop spans 13 amino acids. The CDR3 here is CASGGDRGQPQHF. The CDR3 nucleotides read TGTGCCAGTGGAGGGGACAGGGGCCAGCCCCAGCATTTT.

There are a few counts of this clone. This rearrangement joins TRBV19 to TRBJ2-1; TRBD2 might be the D (8 bases). V was pared by 6 bases and J by 6 bases, with 18 bases between. The CDR3 is 15 residues long. Germline CDR1 and CDR2: LNHDA and SQIVND (reference sequence). The CDR3 nucleotides read TGTGCCAGTAGCCCCAGGGGGACTAGGAGCAATGAGCAGTTCTTC. It specifies CASSPRGTRSNEQFF. The complete variable domain, with remaining parts taken from reference TRBV19 and TRBJ2-1, reads DGGITQSPKYLFRKEGQNVTLSCEQNLNHDAMYWYRQDPGQGLRLIYYSQIVNDFQKGDIAEGYSVSREKKESFPLTVTSAQKNPTAFYLCASSPRGTRSNEQFFGPGTRLTVL.

This clone showed up just once. The chain carries TRBV5-1 and TRBJ2-6; no clear D gene. V was trimmed by 2 bases and J by 1 base, leaving 4 bases between them. The CDR3 totals 14 residues. CDR1 is SGHRS, CDR2 YFSETQ, per germline. CDR3 nucleotide sequence: TGCGCCAGCAGCTTTGAGTCTGGGGCCAACGTCCTGACTTTC. Its protein product is CASSFESGANVLTF.

Ten or more counts support this clone. The rearrangement links TRBV1 to TRBJ2-7; the table's D call, TRBD1, has no DNA check behind it. TRBV1 is flagged as a pseudogene. CDR3 length equals 17 residues. CDR3 sequence (DNA): TGCACCAGCAGCTGGACAGGGGGCGCACGTTTTTCCTACGAGCAGTACTTC. It is translated as CTSSWTGGARFSYEQYF.

The rearrangement links TRBV7-7 to TRBJ2-7; either TRBD1 or TRBD2 may supply D (5 bases each). Germline V gene sequence: CDR1 SSHAT, CDR2 FNYEAQ (reference sequence). Between the trimmed V and J ends, which lost 2 bases and 0 bases, there was a span of 14 bases. The CDR3 contains 16 residues. CDR3 amino acids: CASSLTGTEGSYEQYF. Here the CDR3 DNA reads TGTGCCAGCAGCTTAACCGGGACGGAAGGCTCCTACGAGCAGTACTTC.

The CDR3 DNA reads TGTGCCAGCAGTGAGTTGCGGGAGTTGGGTGAGCAGTTCTTC. Amino acid sequence: CASSELRELGEQFF. The rearrangement uses TRBV2 and TRBJ2-1, with 7 bases identical to TRBD2. The CDR3 runs to 14 residues. V gave up 3 bases and J gave up 9 bases; unmatched junction bases: 8. Per the germline V gene, CDR1 is SNHLY and CDR2 is FYNNEI.